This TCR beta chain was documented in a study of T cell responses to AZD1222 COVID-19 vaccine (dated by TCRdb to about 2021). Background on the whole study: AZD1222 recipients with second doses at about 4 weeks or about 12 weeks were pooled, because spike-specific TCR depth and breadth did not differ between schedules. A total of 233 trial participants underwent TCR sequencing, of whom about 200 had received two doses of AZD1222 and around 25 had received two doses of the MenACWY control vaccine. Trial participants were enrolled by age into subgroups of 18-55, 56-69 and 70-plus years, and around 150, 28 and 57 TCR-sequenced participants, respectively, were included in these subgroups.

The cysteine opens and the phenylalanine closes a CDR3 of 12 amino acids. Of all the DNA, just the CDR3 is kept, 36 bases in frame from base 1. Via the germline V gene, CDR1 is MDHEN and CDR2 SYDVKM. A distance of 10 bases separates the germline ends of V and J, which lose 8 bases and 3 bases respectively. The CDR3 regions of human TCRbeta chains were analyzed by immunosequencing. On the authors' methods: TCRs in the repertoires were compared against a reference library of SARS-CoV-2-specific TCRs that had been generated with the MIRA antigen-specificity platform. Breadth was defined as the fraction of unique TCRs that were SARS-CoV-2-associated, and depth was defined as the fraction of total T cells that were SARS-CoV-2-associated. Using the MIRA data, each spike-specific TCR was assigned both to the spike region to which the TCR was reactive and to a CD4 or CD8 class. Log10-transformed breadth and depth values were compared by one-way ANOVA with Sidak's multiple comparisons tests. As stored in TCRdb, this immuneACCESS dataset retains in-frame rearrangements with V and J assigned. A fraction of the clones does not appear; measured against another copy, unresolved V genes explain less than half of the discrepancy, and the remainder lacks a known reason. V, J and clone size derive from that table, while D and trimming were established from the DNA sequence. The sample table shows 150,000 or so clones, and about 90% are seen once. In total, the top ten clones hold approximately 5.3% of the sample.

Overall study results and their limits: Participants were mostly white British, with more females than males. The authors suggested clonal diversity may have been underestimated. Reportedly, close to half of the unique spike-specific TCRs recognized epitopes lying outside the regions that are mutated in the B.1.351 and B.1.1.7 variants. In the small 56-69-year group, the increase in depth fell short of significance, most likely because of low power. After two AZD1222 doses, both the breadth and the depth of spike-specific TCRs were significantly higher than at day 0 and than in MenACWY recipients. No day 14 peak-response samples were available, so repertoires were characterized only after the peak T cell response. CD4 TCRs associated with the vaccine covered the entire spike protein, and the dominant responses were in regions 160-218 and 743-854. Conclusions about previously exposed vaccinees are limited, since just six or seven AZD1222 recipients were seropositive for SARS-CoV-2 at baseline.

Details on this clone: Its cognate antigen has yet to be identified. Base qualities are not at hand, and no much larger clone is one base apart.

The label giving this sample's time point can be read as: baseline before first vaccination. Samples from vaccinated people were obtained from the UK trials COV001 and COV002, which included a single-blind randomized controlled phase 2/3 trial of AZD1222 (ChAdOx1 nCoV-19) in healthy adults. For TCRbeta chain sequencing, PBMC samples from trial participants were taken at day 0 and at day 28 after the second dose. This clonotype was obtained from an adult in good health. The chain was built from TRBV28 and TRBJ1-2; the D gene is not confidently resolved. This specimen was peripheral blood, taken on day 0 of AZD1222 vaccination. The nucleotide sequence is TGTGCCAGCTCGCAGAGGGACTATGGCTACACCTTC. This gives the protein CASSQRDYGYTF.